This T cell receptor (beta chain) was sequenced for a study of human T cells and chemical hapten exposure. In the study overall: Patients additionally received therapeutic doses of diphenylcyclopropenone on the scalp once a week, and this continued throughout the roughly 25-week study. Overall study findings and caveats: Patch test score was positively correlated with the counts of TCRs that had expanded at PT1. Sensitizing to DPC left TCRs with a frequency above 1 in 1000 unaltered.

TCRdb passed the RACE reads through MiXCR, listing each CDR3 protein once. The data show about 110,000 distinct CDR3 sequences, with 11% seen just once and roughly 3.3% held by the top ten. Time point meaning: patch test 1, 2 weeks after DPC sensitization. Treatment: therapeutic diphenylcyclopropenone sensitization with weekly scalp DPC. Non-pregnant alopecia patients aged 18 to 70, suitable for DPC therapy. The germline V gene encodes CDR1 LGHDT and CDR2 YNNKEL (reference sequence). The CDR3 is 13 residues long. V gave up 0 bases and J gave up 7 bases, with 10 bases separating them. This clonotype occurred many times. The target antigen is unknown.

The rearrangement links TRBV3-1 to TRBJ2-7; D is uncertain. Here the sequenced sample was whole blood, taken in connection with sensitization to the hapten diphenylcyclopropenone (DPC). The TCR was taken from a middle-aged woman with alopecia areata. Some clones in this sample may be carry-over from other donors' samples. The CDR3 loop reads CASSQDPFEEQYF. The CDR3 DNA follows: TGTGCCAGCAGCCAAGATCCCTTTGAAGAGCAGTACTTC.